This TCR beta chain was obtained from a study of identifying expanded T cells in peripheral blood. Some clones are missing from TCRdb's copy, which holds only in-frame ones; the method was immunoSEQ multiplex PCR. The sample lists around 75,000 clones, 85% to 90% occurring once. The CDR3 runs to 13 residues. Germline CDR1 MDHEN, CDR2 SYDVKM. The V and J ends lost 7 bases and 5 bases respectively, with 14 bases between them. Study conclusions and caveats: Approximately two-week clone count variance significantly increased as total template count grew.

About this clone itself: The antigen is not known.

During the collection period, no donor immune events like infections were recorded. Sequences were obtained from blood. The sequence was obtained from a person aged 18 to 75 in good health. The chain is built from TRBV28 and TRBJ1-1; D is unresolved. CDR3 DNA: TGTGCCAGCAAGAATTTAAGACGGACTGAAGCTTTCTTT. As protein: CASKNLRRTEAFF.